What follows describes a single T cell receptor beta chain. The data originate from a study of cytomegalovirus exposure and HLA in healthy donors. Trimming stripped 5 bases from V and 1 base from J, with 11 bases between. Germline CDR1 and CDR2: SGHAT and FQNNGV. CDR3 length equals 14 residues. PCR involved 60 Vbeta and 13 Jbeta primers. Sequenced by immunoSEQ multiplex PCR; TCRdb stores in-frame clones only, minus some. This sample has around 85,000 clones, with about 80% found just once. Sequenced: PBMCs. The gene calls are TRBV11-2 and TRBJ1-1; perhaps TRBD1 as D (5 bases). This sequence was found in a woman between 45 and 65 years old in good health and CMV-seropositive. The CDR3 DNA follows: TGTGCCAGCAGCAGAGGACACGCGAACACTGAAGCTTTCTTT. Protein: CASSRGHANTEAFF.